Detailed here is one T cell receptor beta chain. As yet, its antigen is unknown. This entry belongs to a study of T cell repertoires in cytomegalovirus infection. Trimming stripped 0 bases from V and 2 bases from J, with 8 bases between. Looked up from germline, CDR1 is SNHLY and CDR2 is FYNNEI. CDR3 length: 14 residues. TCRdb analysed the reads with MiXCR anew, one entry per CDR3 protein. The sample carries 230,000 or so distinct CDR3 sequences, roughly two fifths recorded once. The receptor comes from a human donor in good health (CMV status not recorded). Some clones in this sample may be carry-over from other donors' samples. Sequencing was performed on CD8+ T cells from cultured PBMCs, taken from culture after CMV antigen stimulation. The rearrangement links TRBV2 to TRBJ2-7, with D possibly TRBD1 on 6 matching bases. CDR3: CASSEATGTYEQYF. The CDR3, as DNA: TGTGCCAGCAGTGAAGCGACAGGAACCTACGAGCAGTACTTC.